This TCR beta chain was sequenced in a study of identical twins. Using its own MiXCR run on the 5' RACE reads, TCRdb lists one record per CDR3 protein. Found here are some 250,000 distinct CDR3 sequences, over 5% of them singletons; the top ten hold about 14%. V was shortened by 3 bases and J by 7 bases, with 15 bases between the two germline ends. The CDR3 spans 14 residues. This clonotype turned up a few times. This sample also belongs to another study, concerning T cells expressing NK-cell markers. That paper notes: For a few donors, these clonotypes were likewise the leading ones in the CD3+CD56-NKG2C+ fraction.

The chain is built from TRBV12-3 or TRBV12-4 and TRBJ1-2; D is possibly TRBD1 (5 bases). The TCR originated in a woman aged 18-29 years in good health. Source material: CD8+ T cells sorted from blood. CDR3 amino acids: CASSFLRGASGYTF. As DNA, the CDR3 is TGTGCCAGCAGTTTTTTGAGGGGCGCTTCTGGCTACACCTTC.